The clone carrying this T cell receptor beta chain has just one count. What it binds is not known. The data originate from a study of cytomegalovirus exposure and HLA in healthy donors. Turning to the study itself: Unique TCR beta sequences numbering approximately 120 million came from roughly 180 million T cells in an earlier analysis.

With 60 Vbeta and 13 Jbeta primers, the PCR was carried out. The method was immunoSEQ multiplex PCR; TCRdb's version includes in-frame clones alone and lacks a portion of them. The table has approximately 89,000 clones, approximately 65% seen once. Whole-study findings and limits: The CMV antigen specificity of three CMV-associated chains was confirmed through in vitro analysis. Researchers reported in a later analysis that a missense DCLRE1C variant was tied to TCR beta V- and J-gene trimming.

This CDR3 region has 15 residues. The V gene lost 4 bases and the J gene lost 2 bases, with 12 bases spanning the gap. Germline loops: CDR1 LNHDA, CDR2 SQIVND (reference sequence). The source material was PBMCs. The chain joins TRBV19 to TRBJ1-5, with D unclear. This sequence originates from a woman aged 30 to 39 in good health and CMV-seropositive. CDR3 sequence (DNA): TGTGCCAGTAGTAAGTCGACAATTGGCAATCAGCCCCAGCATTTT. Residues: CASSKSTIGNQPQHF.